The 30 T cell receptor beta chains below all came from one sample that was sequenced in a study of T cell repertoires in cytomegalovirus infection. TCRdb ran MiXCR on the reads and lists one entry per CDR3 protein. The data hold under 600,000 distinct CDR3 sequences, with approximately 17% observed a single time. The sequenced sample consisted of CD8+ T cells from PBMCs. The receptors shown here come from a human donor in good health (CMV status not recorded). Some clones in this sample may be carry-over from other donors' samples.

In its sample, this clonotype was seen many times. The chain recombines TRBV4-2 with TRBJ1-1; D may be TRBD1 (6 bases). The CDR3 is 16 residues long. Germline V gene sequence: CDR1 LGHNA, CDR2 YNFKEQ. Trimming stripped 1 base from V and 0 bases from J, with 12 bases between. Here the CDR3 reads CASSQAMDRLNTEAFF. The DNA of the CDR3 is TGTGCCAGCAGCCAAGCTATGGACAGATTGAACACTGAAGCTTTCTTT.

This clonotype was observed a handful of times. The chain is built from TRBV27 and TRBJ2-7; D possibly corresponds to TRBD1 (5 bases). The CDR3 has 13 residues. Germline lookup yields CDR1 MNHEY and CDR2 SMNVEV (reference sequence). The ends were cut back, 8 bases at V and 2 bases at J, with 13 bases in the middle. The CDR3 sequence is CASAPSTAYEQYF. The CDR3, as DNA: TGTGCCAGCGCCCCTTCGACAGCCTACGAGCAGTACTTC.

This clonotype has a count of ten or more. This sequence joins TRBV7-8 and TRBJ2-1; D call uncertain. V was trimmed by 5 bases and J by 2 bases, leaving 13 bases between them. This CDR3 spans 15 amino acids. Germline V gene lookup returns CDR1 SGHVS and CDR2 FQNEAQ. The CDR3 here is CASSPTDTTYNEQFF. The CDR3 nucleotides are TGTGCCAGCAGCCCGACGGATACCACCTACAATGAGCAGTTCTTC.

This clonotype was observed a handful of times. The chain recombines TRBV7-9 with TRBJ1-1; 9 bases match TRBD1. Trimming at V came to 4 bases and at J to 8 bases, leaving 14 bases not matched to a gene. The V gene's germline CDR1 is SEHNR and CDR2 FQNEAQ (reference sequence). This CDR3 comprises 16 residues. The DNA for the CDR3 is TGTGCCAGCAGCTCAACAAAATCACAGGGGGCGCCGGAAGCTTTCTTT. It translates to CASSSTKSQGAPEAFF.

The chain joins TRBV28 to TRBJ1-5; D call uncertain. This CDR3 spans 14 amino acids. Germline lookup yields CDR1 MDHEN and CDR2 SYDVKM. The V end lost 1 base, the J end lost 7 bases, and 11 bases lay between the germline ends. CDR3 amino acids: CASSLFDGEQPQHF. The CDR3 DNA follows: TGTGCCAGCAGTTTATTTGATGGGGAACAGCCCCAGCATTTT.

The chain couples TRBV2 to TRBJ2-1; 8 bases are shared with TRBD1. The CDR3 extends over 13 amino acids. The germline CDR1 and CDR2 sequences are SNHLY and FYNNEI. V dropped 10 bases and J dropped 6; count of bases not matched to a gene: 8. The CDR3 DNA sequence: TGTGCCATCCAGGGGGCTTTAGGCAATGAGCAGTTCTTC. This codes for CAIQGALGNEQFF.

In this sample, this clonotype turned up a few times. The chain couples TRBV14 to TRBJ2-5; D remains unclear. Germline values: CDR1 SGHDN, CDR2 FVKESK. With 0 bases removed from V and 5 bases from J, the gap between germline ends came to 10 bases. The CDR3 runs 14 residues. The chain's CDR3 is CASSQEPRTETQYF. CDR3 DNA sequence: TGTGCCAGCAGCCAAGAACCGCGGACGGAGACCCAGTACTTC.

This clonotype was found many times. V usage is TRBV15 and J usage is TRBJ2-7, with 7 bases identical to TRBD2. Germline CDR1 is LNHNV and CDR2 is YYDKDF (reference sequence). The CDR3 runs to 15 residues. Trimming removed 5 bases from V and 1 base from J; junction bases left unmatched: 8. CDR3 sequence reads: CATSPSGLVSYEQYF. In nucleotides, the CDR3 is TGTGCCACCAGCCCCTCAGGACTAGTATCCTACGAGCAGTACTTC.

The table lists this clonotype with many counts. V usage is TRBV27 and J usage is TRBJ2-1, with no clear D. The V end lost 0 bases, the J end lost 10 bases, and 13 bases lay between the germline ends. The V gene's germline CDR1 is MNHEY and CDR2 SMNVEV (reference sequence). The CDR3 is 14 residues long. The CDR3 loop is CASSLSPPTREQFF. The DNA of the CDR3 is TGTGCCAGCAGTTTATCCCCTCCAACCCGGGAGCAGTTCTTC.

CDR3: CASSSGQGKGEQYF. The CDR3 DNA is TGCGCCAGCAGCTCGGGACAGGGAAAAGGCGAGCAGTACTTC. V gene TRBV5-1 combines with J gene TRBJ2-7, with 9 bases fitting TRBD1. Germline lookup yields CDR1 SGHRS and CDR2 YFSETQ. The junction had 7 bases not matched to a gene; V was cut back by 3 bases and J by 6 bases. There are 14 residues in the CDR3.

Only a few counts were recorded for this clonotype. The chain carries TRBV2 and TRBJ2-7, with TRBD1 identical over 7 bases. Per germline, CDR1 SNHLY and CDR2 FYNNEI. The V segment lost 6 bases and the J segment 4 bases; nucleotides outside the gene matches: 12. This CDR3 is 15 amino acids long. The DNA for the CDR3 is TGTGCCAGCAGACCAAGGGGGCTAAAGTCTTACGAGCAGTACTTC. Its protein is CASRPRGLKSYEQYF.

In its sample, this clonotype was seen many times. V is TRBV7-9 and J is TRBJ2-6, with D perhaps TRBD2 (5 bases). The germline CDR1 and CDR2 sequences are SEHNR and FQNEAQ (reference sequence). The CDR3 is 18 residues long. Trimming pared 5 bases from V and 0 bases from J, leaving 17 bases between. The CDR3, as DNA: TGTGCCAGCAGCCAGGTGCGGGTATCGAGCTCTGGGGCCAACGTCCTGACTTTC. Protein sequence: CASSQVRVSSSGANVLTF.

This clonotype was seen at least ten times. The CDR3 bases are TGTGCCAGCAGCTTCACAGGGAGAACCGGGGAGCTGTTTTTT. This encodes CASSFTGRTGELFF. The chain carries TRBV5-4 and TRBJ2-2; a possible D gene is TRBD1 (6 bases). The V end was cut by 2 bases, the J end by 5 bases, with 10 bases between. Germline V gives CDR1 SGHNT, CDR2 YYREEE (reference sequence). CDR3 length: 14 residues.

The gene calls are TRBV20-1 and TRBJ2-7; D may correspond to TRBD1 or TRBD2 (6 bases each). Germline V gene lookup returns CDR1 DFQATT and CDR2 SNEGSKA (reference sequence). Trimming removed 6 bases from V and 2 bases from J, with 17 bases in between. The CDR3 consists of 14 residues. The CDR3 reads CSARRGERTYEQYF. Here the CDR3 DNA reads TGCAGTGCAAGGAGGGGGGAGCGAACCTACGAGCAGTACTTC.

This clonotype was seen repeatedly, ten times or more. The chain uses TRBV7-9 and TRBJ1-1; D remains unclear. V lost 5 bases to trimming and J lost 6 bases, with 10 bases between them. Germline CDR1 is SEHNR and CDR2 is FQNEAQ (reference sequence). This CDR3 has 12 amino acids. The CDR3 reads CASSDQAPEAFF. Here the CDR3 DNA reads TGTGCCAGCAGCGACCAGGCACCTGAAGCTTTCTTT.

V gene TRBV5-1 combines with J gene TRBJ2-1; 7 nucleotides match TRBD1. The CDR3 runs to 15 residues. Germline V gene data show CDR1 as SGHRS and CDR2 as YFSETQ. Trimming cost V 4 bases and J 8 bases; bases outside gene matches: 12. CDR3 sequence reads: CASSPRDSPRHEQFF. The DNA for the CDR3 is TGCGCCAGCAGCCCCCGGGACAGTCCTCGCCATGAGCAGTTCTTC.

This clonotype was picked up many times. The chain combines TRBV7-6 with TRBJ2-1; no clear D gene. This CDR3 is built from 15 residues. The germline V gene encodes CDR1 SGHVS and CDR2 FNYEAQ. V lost 1 base to trimming and J lost 4 bases, with 11 bases between them. The CDR3, as DNA: TGTGCCAGCAGCTTAGGAGACACTGGTTACAATGAGCAGTTCTTC. It encodes CASSLGDTGYNEQFF. The full variable domain, completed using reference TRBV7-6 and TRBJ2-1, is GAGVSQSPRYKVTKRGQDVALRCDPISGHVSLYWYRQALGQGPEFLTYFNYEAQQDKSGLPNDRFSAERPEGSISTLTIQRTEQRDSAMYRCASSLGDTGYNEQFFGPGTRLTVL.

A remark on this clonotype: One end of the junction is discordant with germline, which a read error may explain. The chain couples TRBV20-1 to TRBJ2-1, with 7 bases that match TRBD1. Germline CDR1 reads DFQATT; CDR2 reads SNEGSKA (reference sequence). The CDR3 has 17 amino acids. CDR3 sequence (DNA): TGCAGTGCTAGAGGGGTCACCGGGACAGAAGCTTACAATGACCAGTTCTTC. This translates into CSARGVTGTEAYNDQFF.

The chain recombines TRBV10-3 with TRBJ2-1; a possible D gene is TRBD2 (6 bases). Germline V gives CDR1 ENHRY, CDR2 SYGVKD. V lost 0 bases and J 9 bases, leaving 12 bases between the germline ends. This CDR3 spans 14 amino acids. CDR3 DNA sequence: TGTGCCATCAGTGAGTCGATGGGGGGAACTGAGCAGTTCTTC. This gives the protein CAISESMGGTEQFF.

This sequence joins TRBV15 and TRBJ2-1; D might be TRBD2 (5 bases). In germline, CDR1 is LNHNV, CDR2 YYDKDF (reference sequence). This CDR3 has 15 amino acids. V was clipped by 3 bases and J by 6 bases, with 15 bases between them. The CDR3 spells CATSSSRGEGNEQFF. The CDR3 DNA follows: TGTGCCACCAGCAGCTCTCGGGGAGAAGGCAATGAGCAGTTCTTC.

This clonotype was detected ten times or more. V gene TRBV12-3 or TRBV12-4 combines with J gene TRBJ1-5; 8 bases map to TRBD1. This CDR3 is 18 amino acids long. The trim removed 5 bases at V and 5 bases at J, leaving 17 bases unmatched. The CDR3 coding sequence is TGTGCCAGCAGTCAATCCGGACAGGGCTATGGGTGGCATCAGCCCCAGCATTTT. As protein: CASSQSGQGYGWHQPQHF.

The chain combines TRBV12-3 or TRBV12-4 with TRBJ1-1, with D unclear. Trimming removed 1 base at V and 4 bases at J, with 7 bases between. The CDR3 runs 13 residues. CDR3 in DNA: TGTGCCAGCAGTTTAGAAGGGCCCACTGAAGCTTTCTTT. Residues: CASSLEGPTEAFF.

This clonotype showed up many times. The rearrangement joins TRBV11-2 to TRBJ2-2, with 8 positions matching TRBD1. The germline V gene encodes CDR1 SGHAT and CDR2 FQNNGV. V shed 3 bases and J 3 bases; nucleotides not matched to a gene: 6. This CDR3 is built from 16 residues. CDR3 in amino acids: CASSFSRGRDTGELFF. CDR3 DNA sequence: TGTGCCAGCAGCTTTTCCAGGGGGCGAGACACCGGGGAGCTGTTTTTT.

At least ten counts were recorded for this clonotype. The rearrangement joins TRBV7-9 to TRBJ1-2; possible D gene TRBD1, 5 bases. Trimming cost V 1 base and J 4 bases, with 22 bases left between them. The CDR3 runs 18 residues. Germline CDR1 and CDR2: SEHNR and FQNEAQ (reference sequence). The CDR3 protein is CASSLDGGSGQGIYGYTF. The CDR3, as DNA: TGTGCCAGCAGCTTAGATGGCGGTTCCGGGCAGGGAATCTATGGCTACACCTTC. The entire variable domain, with the rest obtained from reference TRBV7-9 and TRBJ1-2, is as follows: DTGVSQNPRHKITKRGQNVTFRCDPISEHNRLYWYRQTLGQGPEFLTYFQNEAQLEKSRLLSDRFSAERPKGSFSTLEIQRTEQGDSAMYLCASSLDGGSGQGIYGYTFGSGTRLTVV.

This clonotype has a count of ten or more. The V call is TRBV19, the J call TRBJ1-5; D remains unclear. V was shortened by 10 bases and J by 1 base, with 17 bases between the two germline ends. Germline V gene sequence: CDR1 LNHDA, CDR2 SQIVND (reference sequence). The CDR3 is 15 amino acids. CDR3: CATIGSPGSNQPQHF. The CDR3 nucleotides are TGTGCCACCATTGGGTCGCCTGGGAGCAATCAGCCCCAGCATTTT.

A few counts support this clonotype. The rearrangement joins TRBV14 to TRBJ1-2; a possible D gene is TRBD1 (5 bases). This CDR3 is 16 amino acids long. Germline V lookup: CDR1 SGHDN, CDR2 FVKESK. V was trimmed by 0 bases and J by 5 bases, leaving 16 bases between them. CDR3 DNA sequence: TGTGCCAGCAGCCAAGATATGAGGGGCCCATGGTATGGCTACACCTTC. Its protein is CASSQDMRGPWYGYTF.

The chain employs TRBV30 and TRBJ2-1; perhaps TRBD2 as D (5 bases). The CDR3 runs to 13 residues. Trimming took off 1 base at V and 2 bases at J, with 6 bases between the two ends. The germline V gene has CDR1 GTSNPN and CDR2 SVGIG (reference sequence). The CDR3 DNA reads as TGTGCCTGGAGTGGACTACCCTACAATGAGCAGTTCTTC. It specifies CAWSGLPYNEQFF. Full variable domain (rest looked up from reference TRBV30 and TRBJ2-1): SQTIHQWPATLVQPVGSPLSLECTVEGTSNPNLYWYRQAAGRGLQLLFYSVGIGQISSEVPQNLSASRPQDRQFILSSKKLLLSDSGFYLCAWSGLPYNEQFFGPGTRLTVL.

The rearrangement uses TRBV4-1 and TRBJ2-7, with D uncertain. The CDR3 loop spans 13 amino acids. V lost 0 bases and J lost 7, with 10 bases in between. CDR1 is MGHRA, CDR2 YSYEKL, per germline. CDR3 sequence reads: CASSQDRVREQYF. The CDR3 region has the DNA TGCGCCAGCAGCCAAGATCGGGTCCGGGAGCAGTACTTC.

This clonotype was counted a few times. CDR3: CSATAGVVEQFF. The DNA for the CDR3 is TGCAGTGCTACAGCGGGAGTTGTTGAGCAGTTCTTC. The genes are TRBV20-1 and TRBJ2-1; 8 bases align to TRBD2. The V segment lost 4 bases and the J segment 9 bases; nucleotides outside the gene matches: 5. The germline gives CDR1 DFQATT, CDR2 SNEGSKA (reference sequence). The CDR3 covers 12 residues.

This clonotype was observed a handful of times. V gene TRBV7-8 combines with J gene TRBJ1-2; TRBD1 matches at 12 bases. Germline CDR1 reads SGHVS; CDR2 reads FQNEAQ. The CDR3 consists of 14 residues. V was clipped by 5 bases and J by 8 bases; unmatched bases: 6. The CDR3 DNA is TGTGCCAGCAGCCCCGGGACAGGGGGCCGGGGCTACACCTTC. It specifies CASSPGTGGRGYTF.